What follows are 28 T cell receptor beta chains derived from one specimen sequenced in a study of regulatory T cells in long-lasting Graves disease. Through Arm-PCR of CDR3 regions and iRepertoire HTBI primers, TCR beta libraries were built. TCRdb re-called the multiplex PCR reads through MiXCR, storing one row per CDR3 protein. The table records approximately 360,000 distinct CDR3 sequences, 10% to 15% of them present only once. Time point defined: newly diagnosed GD, antithyroid drugs for less than 3 months. The TCR library was made from RNA extracted from PBMCs. The same sample was also studied in work on T cells in Graves' hyperthyroidism and ophthalmopathy.

Sequences were derived from peripheral blood mononuclear cells (PBMCs), sampled at new diagnosis, from a patient treated with antithyroid drugs. All receptors come from a woman aged 18-29 years with Graves disease.

The chain carries TRBV30 and TRBJ1-1; the D is unclear. The CDR3 spans 12 residues. Germline V lookup: CDR1 GTSNPN, CDR2 SVGIG (reference sequence). Between the trimmed V and J ends, which lost 2 bases and 5 bases, there was a span of 9 bases. CDR3 DNA sequence: TGTGCCTGGAGTTTGGGCGGAACTGAAGCTTTCTTT. The encoded protein is CAWSLGGTEAFF. Full variable domain (missing parts from reference TRBV30 and TRBJ1-1): SQTIHQWPATLVQPVGSPLSLECTVEGTSNPNLYWYRQAAGRGLQLLFYSVGIGQISSEVPQNLSASRPQDRQFILSSKKLLLSDSGFYLCAWSLGGTEAFFGQGTRLTVV.

This clonotype was recorded many times. In DNA, the CDR3 is TGTGCCAGCAGTTCCTCACTAGCGGGAGGACCCCTTAGCTCCTACAATGAGCAGTTCTTC. Translating gives CASSSSLAGGPLSSYNEQFF. The chain recombines TRBV27 with TRBJ2-1, with 12 bases matching TRBD2. Germline trimming cut 4 bases from V and 0 bases from J; bases unmatched to any gene: 13. Germline CDR1 is MNHEY and CDR2 is SMNVEV (reference sequence). This CDR3 is built from 20 residues.

This clonotype has at least ten counts. This chain joins TRBV12-3 or TRBV12-4 and TRBJ1-2; possible D gene TRBD1, 5 bases. Trimming took off 11 bases at V and 8 bases at J, with 12 bases between the two ends. This CDR3 comprises 10 residues. The CDR3 sequence is CASRGEGYTF. CDR3 bases: TGTGCCTCACGAGGGGAGGGCTACACCTTC.

Note on this clonotype: A much larger clone is a single base away; this may be a read error. The chain has TRBV27 and TRBJ2-1, with 7 positions matching TRBD2. The CDR3 is 14 amino acids. Per germline, CDR1 MNHEY and CDR2 SMNVEV (reference sequence). As DNA, the CDR3 is TGTGCCGGCAGTTATAAAGCGGGACTAAATGAGCAGTTCTTC. Protein sequence: CAGSYKAGLNEQFF.

This clonotype was seen at least ten times. The gene calls are TRBV29-1 and TRBJ2-3, with TRBD1 identical over 8 bases. The CDR3 length is 13 residues. CDR1 is SQVTM and CDR2 is ANQGSEA in the germline V gene. Trimming at V came to 6 bases and at J to 1 base, leaving 3 bases not matched to a gene. The CDR3 bases are TGCAGCGTCCAGGGGGCCGGCACAGATACGCAGTATTTT. Translating it yields CSVQGAGTDTQYF.

The chain links TRBV27 to TRBJ1-2; tentatively, D is TRBD1 (5 bases). The CDR3 contains 14 residues. Germline V gives CDR1 MNHEY, CDR2 SMNVEV (reference sequence). V was pared by 4 bases and J by 4 bases, with 13 bases between. The CDR3 DNA reads TGTGCCAGCAGTTCCGACAGCCCCCCCTATGGCTACACCTTC. Its protein product is CASSSDSPPYGYTF.

This clonotype showed up just a few times. This chain joins TRBV19 and TRBJ1-2, with TRBD1 matching over 7 bases. This CDR3 is built from 15 residues. With V trimmed by 6 bases and J by 4 bases, 11 bases remained unmatched. Germline CDR1 reads LNHDA; CDR2 reads SQIVND (reference sequence). The DNA for the CDR3 is TGTGCCAGTAGACCGGGACAGTCGTTCCTCTATGGCTACACCTTC. This codes for CASRPGQSFLYGYTF. Combining the CDR3 with reference TRBV19 and TRBJ1-2 gives the whole variable domain DGGITQSPKYLFRKEGQNVTLSCEQNLNHDAMYWYRQDPGQGLRLIYYSQIVNDFQKGDIAEGYSVSREKKESFPLTVTSAQKNPTAFYLCASRPGQSFLYGYTFGSGTRLTVV.

This clonotype appeared many times. The rearrangement links TRBV5-1 to TRBJ2-3; TRBD2 matches 16 bases. The J segment lost 0 bases and the V segment lost 4 bases, leaving 5 bases of the junction unmatched. Germline lookup yields CDR1 SGHRS and CDR2 YFSETQ. The CDR3 spans 18 residues. CDR3 region: CASSAGTSGRGSTDTQYF. CDR3 sequence (DNA): TGCGCCAGCAGCGCCGGGACTAGCGGGAGGGGCAGCACAGATACGCAGTATTTT.

In this sample, this clonotype turned up many times. The chain carries TRBV18 and TRBJ1-1; D unresolved. This CDR3 contains 16 residues. Per germline, CDR1 KGHSH and CDR2 LQKENI. The V and J ends lost 4 bases and 3 bases respectively, with 18 bases between them. The CDR3 region has the DNA TGTGCCAGCTCACTCGCCCTCCTCCCGGAGCACACTGAAGCTTTCTTT. Translated, it gives CASSLALLPEHTEAFF.

The table lists this clonotype with a few counts. This chain connects TRBV6-5 to TRBJ2-7; TRBD2 matches 16 bases. CDR1 MNHEY and CDR2 SVGAGI come from the germline V gene. The trim removed 2 bases at V and 2 bases at J, leaving 9 bases unmatched. The length of the CDR3 is 19 residues. The CDR3, as DNA: TGTGCCAGCAGTTACAACTGGGGACTAGCGGGAGGGAATACCTACGAGCAGTACTTC. The encoded protein is CASSYNWGLAGGNTYEQYF.

In regard to this clonotype: Being one base from a much bigger clone, this may be a read error. The genes are TRBV12-3 or TRBV12-4 and TRBJ1-2; the D gene is possibly TRBD1 (5 bases). This CDR3 region has 15 residues. Trimming shortened V by 3 bases and J by 7 bases, and 18 bases separated the two germline ends. The CDR3 nucleotides are TGTGCCAGCAGTTTCAGCGGTCCAAGGGGAATTGGCTACACCTTC. It translates to CASSFSGPRGIGYTF.

This clonotype was seen repeatedly, ten times or more. A single base separates this from a much larger clone, so it may be a read error. The chain carries TRBV7-9 and TRBJ1-1; unclear D gene. This CDR3 region has 13 residues. The V end lost 2 bases, the J end lost 1 base, and 5 bases lay between the germline ends. Germline loops: CDR1 SEHNR, CDR2 FQNEAQ (reference sequence). CDR3 in DNA: TGTGCCAGCAGCTTACAGTGGAACACTGAAGCTTTCTTT. It codes for CASSLQWNTEAFF.

A remark on this clonotype: A much more abundant neighbour one base away suggests this may be a read error. The V gene is TRBV28, the J gene TRBJ2-1; 8 bases are a match to TRBD2. Germline V gene data show CDR1 as MDHEN and CDR2 as SYDVKM. The CDR3 has 15 residues. Losses at the gene ends were 4 bases for V and 10 bases for J; bases not matched to a gene: 12. The CDR3 is CASSSGTRMGLEQFF. CDR3 DNA sequence: TGTGCCAGCAGTTCCGGGACTAGAATGGGACTGGAGCAGTTCTTC. Complete variable domain (other parts from reference TRBV28 and TRBJ2-1): DVKVTQSSRYLVKRTGEKVFLECVQDMDHENMFWYRQDPGLGLRLIYFSYDVKMKEKGDIPEGYSVSREKKERFSLILESASTNQTSMYLCASSSGTRMGLEQFFGPGTRLTVL.

The sample holds many counts of this clonotype. V gene TRBV27 combines with J gene TRBJ2-3; D not resolved. This CDR3 has 15 residues. V lost 2 bases and J lost 1, with 10 bases in between. The V gene's germline CDR1 is MNHEY and CDR2 SMNVEV (reference sequence). The CDR3 DNA reads as TGTGCCAGCAGTTTAAATTTGATTGGCACAGATACGCAGTATTTT. Amino acid sequence: CASSLNLIGTDTQYF.

This clonotype was counted many times. CDR3 protein: CASNSRASYNEQFF. The CDR3 DNA reads TGTGCCAGCAACTCAAGAGCCTCCTACAATGAGCAGTTCTTC. The V call is TRBV2, the J call TRBJ2-1; D is unresolved. The CDR3 is made up of 14 amino acids. CDR1 and CDR2 from the germline V gene are SNHLY and FYNNEI. Trimming pared 7 bases from V and 0 bases from J, leaving 10 bases between.

This clonotype was seen a handful of times. J is TRBJ1-2 and V is TRBV29-1; the D gene is possibly TRBD1 (5 bases). Germline assignment: CDR1 SQVTM and CDR2 ANQGSEA. CDR3 size: 13 residues. The ends were cut back, 4 bases at V and 2 bases at J, with 11 bases in the middle. Written as DNA, the CDR3 is TGCAGCGTTGCACAGGCCGCAAACTATGGCTACACCTTC. This sequence encodes CSVAQAANYGYTF.

The chain combines TRBV10-3 with TRBJ2-6, with 9 bases fitting TRBD1. The CDR3 runs to 17 residues. With 5 bases clipped from V and 4 bases from J, the junction kept 9 bases outside the gene matches. The germline CDR1 and CDR2 sequences are ENHRY and SYGVKD. In DNA form, the CDR3 reads TGTGCCATCAGTACCGGGACAGGGCCCCCCGGGGCCAACGTCCTGACTTTC. It translates to CAISTGTGPPGANVLTF.

This clonotype has at least ten counts. The rearrangement links TRBV11-2 to TRBJ2-5; D is ambiguous. The ends were cut back, 1 base at V and 5 bases at J, with 11 bases in the middle. The length of the CDR3 is 14 residues. Germline V CDR1 and CDR2: SGHAT, FQNNGV. The CDR3 DNA reads TGTGCCAGCAGCTTAGTTCCTGGTGGGGAGACCCAGTACTTC. It encodes CASSLVPGGETQYF.

The V gene is TRBV7-2, the J gene TRBJ2-1; D is perhaps TRBD2 (5 bases). The germline gives CDR1 SGHTA, CDR2 FQGNSA. This CDR3 has 14 residues. With 1 base removed from V and 9 bases from J, the gap between germline ends came to 13 bases. The chain's CDR3 is CASSLGHLASEQFF. The CDR3, as DNA: TGTGCCAGCAGCTTAGGCCATCTAGCTAGTGAGCAGTTCTTC. The variable domain in full, with the rest retrieved from reference TRBV7-2 and TRBJ2-1, is GAGVSQSPSNKVTEKGKDVELRCDPISGHTALYWYRQSLGQGLEFLIYFQGNSAPDKSGLPSDRFSAERTGGSVSTLTIQRTQQEDSAVYLCASSLGHLASEQFFGPGTRLTVL.

The chain links TRBV7-9 to TRBJ2-7, with D unclear. Germline V gene sequence: CDR1 SEHNR, CDR2 FQNEAQ (reference sequence). CDR3 length: 15 residues. Trimming took 7 bases from V and 6 from J, leaving 22 bases between them. The CDR3: CASNPSSQEYAEQYV. The CDR3 DNA sequence: TGTGCCAGCAACCCCAGCTCCCAGGAGTACGCCGAGCAGTACGTC.

This clonotype was counted only a few times. The chain combines TRBV4-1 with TRBJ2-7; no reliable D call. Trimming stripped 4 bases from V and 4 bases from J, with 23 bases between. This CDR3 is 17 amino acids long. Germline V gives CDR1 MGHRA, CDR2 YSYEKL. CDR3: CASSRGASGGKYYEQYF. As DNA, the CDR3 is TGCGCCAGCAGCCGAGGAGCCTCTGGCGGAAAGTATTACGAGCAGTACTTC.

This clonotype was seen repeatedly, ten times or more. The DNA for the CDR3 is TGTGCCAGCAGCTTAGCTGGGACTGCCGGGAATGAGCAGTTCTTC. It codes for CASSLAGTAGNEQFF. The chain has TRBV7-9 and TRBJ2-1, with D possibly being TRBD2 (6 bases). CDR1 and CDR2 from the germline V gene are SEHNR and FQNEAQ (reference sequence). The CDR3 extends over 15 amino acids. Trimming took 0 bases from V and 7 from J, leaving 13 bases between them. Full variable domain (missing parts from reference TRBV7-9 and TRBJ2-1): DTGVSQNPRHKITKRGQNVTFRCDPISEHNRLYWYRQTLGQGPEFLTYFQNEAQLEKSRLLSDRFSAERPKGSFSTLEIQRTEQGDSAMYLCASSLAGTAGNEQFFGPGTRLTVL.

This clonotype was picked up a small number of times. The chain couples TRBV7-9 to TRBJ1-1; a possible D gene is TRBD1 (6 bases). The CDR3 is 14 residues long. Germline V gene data show CDR1 as SEHNR and CDR2 as FQNEAQ (reference sequence). The ends were cut back, 6 bases at V and 4 bases at J, with 15 bases in the middle. CDR3 in amino acids: CASSQVQGVTEAFF. The CDR3 nucleotides read TGTGCCAGCAGTCAAGTACAGGGTGTCACTGAAGCTTTCTTT. The whole variable domain, remainder taken from reference TRBV7-9 and TRBJ1-1, is DTGVSQNPRHKITKRGQNVTFRCDPISEHNRLYWYRQTLGQGPEFLTYFQNEAQLEKSRLLSDRFSAERPKGSFSTLEIQRTEQGDSAMYLCASSQVQGVTEAFFGQGTRLTVV.

The sample holds many counts of this clonotype. This chain connects TRBV7-2 to TRBJ2-1, with D perhaps TRBD1 or TRBD2 (5 bases each). The V end was cut by 0 bases, the J end by 6 bases, with 15 bases between. The CDR3 is made up of 16 amino acids. Germline V gene data show CDR1 as SGHTA and CDR2 as FQGNSA. The CDR3 spells CASSLAYRDRINEQFF. The CDR3 DNA reads TGTGCCAGCAGCTTAGCGTACCGGGACCGGATCAATGAGCAGTTCTTC. The complete variable domain, with remaining parts taken from reference TRBV7-2 and TRBJ2-1, reads GAGVSQSPSNKVTEKGKDVELRCDPISGHTALYWYRQSLGQGLEFLIYFQGNSAPDKSGLPSDRFSAERTGGSVSTLTIQRTQQEDSAVYLCASSLAYRDRINEQFFGPGTRLTVL.

This clonotype came up many times. J is TRBJ1-1 and V is TRBV19; 10 bases are shared with TRBD1. CDR3 size: 15 residues. V was pared by 2 bases and J by 4 bases, with 4 bases of the junction left unmatched. Germline CDR1 is LNHDA and CDR2 is SQIVND (reference sequence). The CDR3: CASSITGQGFTEAFF. The CDR3 nucleotides are TGTGCCAGTAGTATAACGGGACAGGGGTTCACTGAAGCTTTCTTT.

This clonotype was seen many times. CDR3 region: CASSYSREHLTYEQYV. CDR3 coding DNA: TGTGCCAGCAGTTACTCGAGAGAGCACCTGACCTACGAGCAGTACGTC. This rearrangement joins TRBV6-2 or TRBV6-3 to TRBJ2-7; the D is unclear. This CDR3 is built from 16 residues. Germline lookup yields CDR1 MNHEY and CDR2 SVGEGT. V was pared by 0 bases and J by 2 bases, with 14 bases between.

This clonotype was found many times. The chain has TRBV6-1 and TRBJ1-2; 7 positions agree with TRBD1. The CDR3 totals 14 residues. Germline lookup yields CDR1 MNHNS and CDR2 SASEGT. J lost 0 bases, V lost 7 bases, and 5 bases had no gene match. The CDR3, as DNA: TGTGCCAGCAAGGGGGCGTCAACTAACTATGGCTACACCTTC. Residues: CASKGASTNYGYTF.

This clonotype was seen more than once but under ten times. The chain combines TRBV5-6 with TRBJ2-2; 9 bases align to TRBD1. The V and J ends lost 0 bases and 7 bases, in that order; junction bases with no gene match: 4. CDR1 and CDR2 (germline): SGHDT, YYEEEE. CDR3 length equals 15 residues. The CDR3 is CASSLAGQGVGELFF. The CDR3 DNA sequence: TGTGCCAGCAGCTTGGCGGGACAGGGAGTCGGGGAGCTGTTTTTT. Full variable domain (outside the CDR3, taken from reference TRBV5-6 and TRBJ2-2): DAGVTQSPTHLIKTRGQQVTLRCSPKSGHDTVSWYQQALGQGPQFIFQYYEEEERQRGNFPDRFSGHQFPNYSSELNVNALLLGDSALYLCASSLAGQGVGELFFGEGSRLTVL.